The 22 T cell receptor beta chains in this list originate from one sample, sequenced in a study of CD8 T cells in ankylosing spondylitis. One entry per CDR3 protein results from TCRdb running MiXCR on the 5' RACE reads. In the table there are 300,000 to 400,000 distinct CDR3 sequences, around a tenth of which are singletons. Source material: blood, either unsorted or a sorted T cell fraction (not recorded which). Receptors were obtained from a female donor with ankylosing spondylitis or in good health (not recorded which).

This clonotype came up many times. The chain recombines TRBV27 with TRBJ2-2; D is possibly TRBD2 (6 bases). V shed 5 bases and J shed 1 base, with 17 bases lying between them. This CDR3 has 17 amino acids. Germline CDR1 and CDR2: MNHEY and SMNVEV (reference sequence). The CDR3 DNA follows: TGTGCCAGCAGTCAATACTACGCGGGGCGGAACACCGGGGAGCTGTTTTTT. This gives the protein CASSQYYAGRNTGELFF.

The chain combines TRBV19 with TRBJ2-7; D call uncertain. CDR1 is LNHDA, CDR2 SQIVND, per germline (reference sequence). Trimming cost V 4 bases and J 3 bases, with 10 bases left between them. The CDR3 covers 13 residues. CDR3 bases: TGTGCCAGTAGTACCGGACGTGGCTACGAGCAGTACTTC. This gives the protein CASSTGRGYEQYF.

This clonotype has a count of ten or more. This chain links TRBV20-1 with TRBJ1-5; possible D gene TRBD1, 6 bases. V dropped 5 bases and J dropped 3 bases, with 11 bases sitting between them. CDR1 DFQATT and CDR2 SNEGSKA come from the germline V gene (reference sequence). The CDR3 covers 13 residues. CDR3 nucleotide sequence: TGCAGTGCTCGTGGACAGCCCAATCAGCCCCAGCATTTT. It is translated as CSARGQPNQPQHF.

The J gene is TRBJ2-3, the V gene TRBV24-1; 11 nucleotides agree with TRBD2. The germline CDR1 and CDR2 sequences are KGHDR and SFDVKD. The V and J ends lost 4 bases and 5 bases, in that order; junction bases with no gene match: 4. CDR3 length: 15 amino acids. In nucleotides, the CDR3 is TGTGCCACCAGTGACCCGACTAGCGGGGAAGATACGCAGTATTTT. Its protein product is CATSDPTSGEDTQYF.

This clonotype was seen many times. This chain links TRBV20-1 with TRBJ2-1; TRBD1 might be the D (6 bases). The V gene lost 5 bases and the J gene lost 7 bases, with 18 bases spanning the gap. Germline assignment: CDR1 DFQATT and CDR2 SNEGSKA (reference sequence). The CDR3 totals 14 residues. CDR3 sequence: CSAPHGPRGNEQFF. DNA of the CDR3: TGCAGTGCTCCCCATGGGCCCAGGGGTAATGAGCAGTTCTTC.

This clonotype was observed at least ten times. The CDR3 sequence is CSARGGTRYEQYF. CDR3 nucleotides: TGCAGTGCTAGGGGGGGTACTCGCTACGAGCAGTACTTC. The rearrangement uses TRBV20-1 and TRBJ2-7, with D perhaps TRBD2 (6 bases). This CDR3 spans 13 amino acids. Germline CDR1 and CDR2: DFQATT and SNEGSKA (reference sequence). Trimming removed 3 bases from V and 3 bases from J, with 12 bases in between.

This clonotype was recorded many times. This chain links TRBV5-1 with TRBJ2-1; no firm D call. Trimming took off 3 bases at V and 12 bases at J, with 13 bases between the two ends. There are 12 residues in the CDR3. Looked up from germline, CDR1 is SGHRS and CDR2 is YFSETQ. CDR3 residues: CASSSGPRPQFF. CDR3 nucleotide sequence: TGCGCCAGCAGCTCAGGACCGAGGCCGCAGTTCTTC. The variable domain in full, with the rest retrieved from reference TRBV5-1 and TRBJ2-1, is KAGVTQTPRYLIKTRGQQVTLSCSPISGHRSVSWYQQTPGQGLQFLFEYFSETQRNKGNFPGRFSGRQFSNSRSEMNVSTLELGDSALYLCASSSGPRPQFFGPGTRLTVL.

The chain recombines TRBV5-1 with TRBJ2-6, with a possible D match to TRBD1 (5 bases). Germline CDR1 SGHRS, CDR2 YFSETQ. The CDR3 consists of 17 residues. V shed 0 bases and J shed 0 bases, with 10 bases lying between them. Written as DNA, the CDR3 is TGCGCCAGCAGCTTGGAGGGGCTTATCTCTGGGGCCAACGTCCTGACTTTC. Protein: CASSLEGLISGANVLTF. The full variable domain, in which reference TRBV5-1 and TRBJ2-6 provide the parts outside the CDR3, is KAGVTQTPRYLIKTRGQQVTLSCSPISGHRSVSWYQQTPGQGLQFLFEYFSETQRNKGNFPGRFSGRQFSNSRSEMNVSTLELGDSALYLCASSLEGLISGANVLTFGAGSRLTVL.

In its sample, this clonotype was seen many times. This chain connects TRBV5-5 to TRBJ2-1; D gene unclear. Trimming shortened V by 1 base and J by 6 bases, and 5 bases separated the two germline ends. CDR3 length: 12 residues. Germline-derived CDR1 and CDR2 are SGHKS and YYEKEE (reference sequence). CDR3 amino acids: CASSLWANEQFF. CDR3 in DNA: TGTGCCAGCAGCTTGTGGGCCAATGAGCAGTTCTTC.

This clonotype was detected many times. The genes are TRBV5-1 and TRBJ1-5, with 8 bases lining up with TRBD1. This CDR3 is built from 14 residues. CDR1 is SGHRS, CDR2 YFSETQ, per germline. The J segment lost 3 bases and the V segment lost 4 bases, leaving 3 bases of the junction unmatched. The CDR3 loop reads CASSATGVNQPQHF. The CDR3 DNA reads TGCGCCAGCAGCGCGACAGGGGTCAATCAGCCCCAGCATTTT.

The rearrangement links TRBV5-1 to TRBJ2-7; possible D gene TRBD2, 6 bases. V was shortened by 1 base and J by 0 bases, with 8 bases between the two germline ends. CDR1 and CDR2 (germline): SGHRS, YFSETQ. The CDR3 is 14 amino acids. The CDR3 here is CASSLRERSYEQYF. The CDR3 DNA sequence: TGCGCCAGCAGCTTGCGGGAGCGCTCCTACGAGCAGTACTTC.

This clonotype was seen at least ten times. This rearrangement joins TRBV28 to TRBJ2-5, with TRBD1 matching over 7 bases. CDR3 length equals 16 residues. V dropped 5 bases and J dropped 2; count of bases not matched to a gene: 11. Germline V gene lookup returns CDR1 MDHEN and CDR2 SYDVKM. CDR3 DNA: TGTGCCAGCAGTCAAAGCATGCCGGGACAGCAAGAGACCCAGTACTTC. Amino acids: CASSQSMPGQQETQYF.

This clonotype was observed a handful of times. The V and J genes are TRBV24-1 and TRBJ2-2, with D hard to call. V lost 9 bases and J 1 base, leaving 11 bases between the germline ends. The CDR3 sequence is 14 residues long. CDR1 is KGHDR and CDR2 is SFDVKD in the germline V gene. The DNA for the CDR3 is TGTGCCACCCAAGGTCCGGGGAACACCGGGGAGCTGTTTTTT. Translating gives CATQGPGNTGELFF.

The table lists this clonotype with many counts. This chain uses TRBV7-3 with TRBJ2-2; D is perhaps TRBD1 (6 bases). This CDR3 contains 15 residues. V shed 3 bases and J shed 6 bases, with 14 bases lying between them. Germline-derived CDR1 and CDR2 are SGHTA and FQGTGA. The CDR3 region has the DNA TGTGCCAGCAGCTTGACTTCATCAGGGGCCGGGGAGCTGTTTTTT. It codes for CASSLTSSGAGELFF.

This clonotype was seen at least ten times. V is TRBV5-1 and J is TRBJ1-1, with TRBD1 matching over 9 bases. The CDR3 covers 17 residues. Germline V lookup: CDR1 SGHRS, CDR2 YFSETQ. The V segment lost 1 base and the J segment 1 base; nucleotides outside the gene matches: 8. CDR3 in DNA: TGCGCCAGCAGCTTGTTAAGGACAGGGGCGCCGAACACTGAAGCTTTCTTT. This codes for CASSLLRTGAPNTEAFF.

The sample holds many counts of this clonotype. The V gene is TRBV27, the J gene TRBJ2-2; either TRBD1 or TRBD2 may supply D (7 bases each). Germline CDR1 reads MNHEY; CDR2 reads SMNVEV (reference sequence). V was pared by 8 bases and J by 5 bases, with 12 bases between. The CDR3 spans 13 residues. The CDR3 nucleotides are TGTGCCAGCCACAGGGGAGGGACCGGGGAGCTGTTTTTT. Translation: CASHRGGTGELFF.

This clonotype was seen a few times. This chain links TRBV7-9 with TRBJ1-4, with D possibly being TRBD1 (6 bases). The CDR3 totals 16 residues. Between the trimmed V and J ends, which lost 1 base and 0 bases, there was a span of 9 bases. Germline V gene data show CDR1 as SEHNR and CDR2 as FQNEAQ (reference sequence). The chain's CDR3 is CASSLGDTATNEKLFF. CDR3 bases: TGTGCCAGCAGCTTAGGGGACACCGCAACTAATGAAAAACTGTTTTTT.

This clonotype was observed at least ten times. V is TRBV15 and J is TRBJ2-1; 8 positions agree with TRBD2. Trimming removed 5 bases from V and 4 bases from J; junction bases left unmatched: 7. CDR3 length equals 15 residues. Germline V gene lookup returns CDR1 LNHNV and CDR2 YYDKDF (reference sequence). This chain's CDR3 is CATSGPKRGYNEQFF. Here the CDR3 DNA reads TGTGCCACCAGCGGGCCAAAGCGGGGGTACAATGAGCAGTTCTTC.

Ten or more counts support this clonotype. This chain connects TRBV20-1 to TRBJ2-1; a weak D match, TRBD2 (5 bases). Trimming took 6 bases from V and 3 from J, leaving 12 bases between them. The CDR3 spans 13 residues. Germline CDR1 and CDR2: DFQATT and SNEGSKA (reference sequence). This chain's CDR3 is CSAPKGSYNEQFF. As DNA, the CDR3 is TGCAGTGCCCCAAAAGGGAGCTACAATGAGCAGTTCTTC.

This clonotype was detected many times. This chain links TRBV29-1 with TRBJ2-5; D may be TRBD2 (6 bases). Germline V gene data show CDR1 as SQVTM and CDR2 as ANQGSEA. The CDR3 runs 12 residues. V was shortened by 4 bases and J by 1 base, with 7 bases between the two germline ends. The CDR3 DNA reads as TGCAGCGTTGCGGGACTCCAAGAGACCCAGTACTTC. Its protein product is CSVAGLQETQYF.

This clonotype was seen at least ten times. The CDR3 loop reads CASSQPAGMAYEQYF. CDR3 in DNA: TGTGCCAGCAGTCAACCAGCGGGGATGGCCTACGAGCAGTACTTC. The rearrangement links TRBV27 to TRBJ2-7, with TRBD2 identical over 7 bases. Germline values: CDR1 MNHEY, CDR2 SMNVEV (reference sequence). The CDR3 is made up of 15 amino acids. The trim removed 5 bases at V and 2 bases at J, leaving 9 bases unmatched.

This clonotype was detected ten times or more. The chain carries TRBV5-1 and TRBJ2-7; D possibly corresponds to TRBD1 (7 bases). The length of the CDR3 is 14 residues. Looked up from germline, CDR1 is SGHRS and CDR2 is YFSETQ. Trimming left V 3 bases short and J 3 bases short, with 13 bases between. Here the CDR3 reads CASSSQGGSYEQYF. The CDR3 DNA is TGCGCCAGCAGCTCTCAGGGGGGAAGCTACGAGCAGTACTTC.